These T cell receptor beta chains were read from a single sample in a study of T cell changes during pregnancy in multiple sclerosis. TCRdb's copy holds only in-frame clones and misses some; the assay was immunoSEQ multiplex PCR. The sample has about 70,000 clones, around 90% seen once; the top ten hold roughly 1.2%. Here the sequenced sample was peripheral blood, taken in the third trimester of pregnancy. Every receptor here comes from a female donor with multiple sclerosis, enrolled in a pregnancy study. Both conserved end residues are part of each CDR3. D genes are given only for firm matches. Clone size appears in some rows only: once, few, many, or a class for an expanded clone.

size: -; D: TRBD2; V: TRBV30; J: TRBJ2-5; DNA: TGTGCCTGGAGTCAAGGACTAGCGGGAGTTCAGACCCAGTACTTC; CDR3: CAWSQGLAGVQTQYF
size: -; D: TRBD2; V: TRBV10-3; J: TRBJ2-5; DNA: TGTGCCATCGCTTCTTCGGGAGGGGCTGAGACCCAGTACTTC; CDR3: CAIASSGGAETQYF
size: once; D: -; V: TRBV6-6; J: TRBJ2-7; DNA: TGTGCCAGCAGTTCAGCGACGACCTACGAGCAGTACTTC; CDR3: CASSSATTYEQYF
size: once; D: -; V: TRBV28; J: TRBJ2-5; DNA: TGTGCCAGCAGCGAAGAGACCCAGTACTTC; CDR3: CASSEETQYF
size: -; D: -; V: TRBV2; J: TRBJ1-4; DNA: TGTGCCAGCAGTGTATTAGGGGTAGTTGCTAATGAAAAACTGTTTTTT; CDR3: CASSVLGVVANEKLFF
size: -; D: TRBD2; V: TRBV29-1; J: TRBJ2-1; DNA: TGCAGCGTTCGTCGGGGGGGCAATGAGCAGTTCTTC; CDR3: CSVRRGGNEQFF
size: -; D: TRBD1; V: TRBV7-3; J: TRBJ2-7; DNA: TGTGCCAGCAGCTTAAGAGGAGGACAGGGTGACTCCTACGAGCAGTACTTC; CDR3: CASSLRGGQGDSYEQYF
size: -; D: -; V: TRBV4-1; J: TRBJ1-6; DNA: TGCGCCAGCAGCCAAGCGCGACAGTCGGGTTCACCCCTCCACTTT; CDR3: CASSQARQSGSPLHF
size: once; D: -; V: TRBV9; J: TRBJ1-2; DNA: TGTGCCAGCAGCGCACAGGCCGACTATGGCTACACCTTC; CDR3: CASSAQADYGYTF
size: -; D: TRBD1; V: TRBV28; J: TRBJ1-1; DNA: TGTGCCAGCAGTCCCTCGAGTGGGGGCAGGGGGCGCAAAAAAGGCACTGAAGCTTTCTTT; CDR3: CASSPSSGGRGRKKGTEAFF
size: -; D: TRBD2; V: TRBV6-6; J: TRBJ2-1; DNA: TGTGCCAGCAGTTACTCAGTCCTAGCGGGAGTAAGTGAGCAGTTCTTC; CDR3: CASSYSVLAGVSEQFF
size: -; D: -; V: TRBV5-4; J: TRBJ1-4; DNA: TGTGCCAGCAGCTTTTGGGCTCACGATGAAAAACTGTTTTTT; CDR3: CASSFWAHDEKLFF
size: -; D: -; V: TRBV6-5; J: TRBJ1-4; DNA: TGTGCCAGCAAGGGAGGGACGGCGAATGAAAAACTGTTTTTT; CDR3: CASKGGTANEKLFF
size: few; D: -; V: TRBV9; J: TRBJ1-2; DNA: TGTGCCAGCGATAACAACCCCGGACAGAGCTATGGCTACACCTTC; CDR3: CASDNNPGQSYGYTF
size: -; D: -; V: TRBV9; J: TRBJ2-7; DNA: TGTGCCAGCAGCGTAGGGCGGGTAGGGAAGGACGAGCAGTACTTC; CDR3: CASSVGRVGKDEQYF
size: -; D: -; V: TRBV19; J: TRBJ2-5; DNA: TGTGCCAGTAGCAGCCCTGGGAGGGGGGATGAGACCCAGTACTTC; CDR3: CASSSPGRGDETQYF
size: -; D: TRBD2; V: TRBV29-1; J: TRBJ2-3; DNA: TGCAGCGTCCTGAGCGGGAGCGGGTTAGATACGCAGTATTTT; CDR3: CSVLSGSGLDTQYF
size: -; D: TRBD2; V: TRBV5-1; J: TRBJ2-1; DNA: TGCGCCAGCAGCTTTAGCGGGAGGATATCGGATGAGCAGTTCTTC; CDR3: CASSFSGRISDEQFF
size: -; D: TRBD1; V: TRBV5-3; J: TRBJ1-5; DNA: TGTGCCAGAAGCTACCGACAGGGCCCCTATAGCAATCAGCCCCAGCATTTT; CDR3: CARSYRQGPYSNQPQHF
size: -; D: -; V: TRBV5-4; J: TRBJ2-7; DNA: TGTGCCAGCAGCCCTAGGGGGGGCGGGAGCTCCTACGAGCAGTACTTC; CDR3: CASSPRGGGSSYEQYF
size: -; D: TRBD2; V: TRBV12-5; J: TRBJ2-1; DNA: TGTGCTAGTGGTTTAGGCGGGAGGCTTGAGCAGTTCTTC; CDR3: CASGLGGRLEQFF
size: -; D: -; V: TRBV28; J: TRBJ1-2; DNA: TGTGCCAGCAGTTCCTACAGATCGAACTATGGCTACACCTTC; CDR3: CASSSYRSNYGYTF
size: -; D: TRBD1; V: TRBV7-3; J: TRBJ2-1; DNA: TGTGCCAGCAGCTTAGGGGCAGGGGGCAACTACAATGAGCAGTTCTTC; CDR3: CASSLGAGGNYNEQFF
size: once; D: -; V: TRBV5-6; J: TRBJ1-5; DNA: TGTGCCAGCAGCTTAGGGACTAATCAGCCCCAGCATTTT; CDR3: CASSLGTNQPQHF
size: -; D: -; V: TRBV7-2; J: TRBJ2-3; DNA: TGTGCCAGCAGCCCCGTCGGGCGGGGCTACACAGATACGCAGTATTTT; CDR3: CASSPVGRGYTDTQYF
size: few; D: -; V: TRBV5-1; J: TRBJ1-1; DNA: TGCGCCAGCAGCCGGCAGGCTTCCAACACTGAAGCTTTCTTT; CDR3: CASSRQASNTEAFF
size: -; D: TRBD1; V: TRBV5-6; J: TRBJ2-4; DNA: TGTGCCAGCAGCCCAGACAGGGGTTTAGCCAAAAACATTCAGTACTTC; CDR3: CASSPDRGLAKNIQYF
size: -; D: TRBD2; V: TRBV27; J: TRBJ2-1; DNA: TGTGCCAGCAGTTTCACTAGCGGGAGAGGCAATGAGCAGTTCTTC; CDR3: CASSFTSGRGNEQFF
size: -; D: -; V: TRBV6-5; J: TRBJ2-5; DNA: TGTGCCAGCAGTCGGACTCTTGGAGCGTTAGAGACCCAGTACTTC; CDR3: CASSRTLGALETQYF
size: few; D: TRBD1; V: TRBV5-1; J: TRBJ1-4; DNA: TGCGCCAGCAGCCCCCCCGGGACAGGGTCTGAAAAACTGTTTTTT; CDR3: CASSPPGTGSEKLFF
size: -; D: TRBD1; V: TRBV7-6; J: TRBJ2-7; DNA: TGTGCCAGCAGCCCACATTTGGGACAGGGTTTTATTTACGAGCAGTACTTC; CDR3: CASSPHLGQGFIYEQYF
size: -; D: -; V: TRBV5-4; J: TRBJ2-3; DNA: TGTGCCAGCAGCCACCCAGGGCCACGCACAGATACGCAGTATTTT; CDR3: CASSHPGPRTDTQYF
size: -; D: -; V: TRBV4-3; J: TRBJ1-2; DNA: TGCGCCAGCAGCCAAGATCGGACAGCCGTCGGGTATGGCTACACCTTC; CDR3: CASSQDRTAVGYGYTF
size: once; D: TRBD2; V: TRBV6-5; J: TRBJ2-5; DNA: TGTGCCAGCAGTTACGGGACTAGCGCCGAGACCCAGTACTTC; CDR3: CASSYGTSAETQYF
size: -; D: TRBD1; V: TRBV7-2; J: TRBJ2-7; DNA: TGTGCCAGCAGCTCCCTTGGAGGGACAGGGGGCGAGCAGTACTTC; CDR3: CASSSLGGTGGEQYF
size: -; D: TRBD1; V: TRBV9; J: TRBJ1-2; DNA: TGTGCCAGCAGCGTAGCAGGGGGCTATGGCTACACCTTC; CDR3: CASSVAGGYGYTF
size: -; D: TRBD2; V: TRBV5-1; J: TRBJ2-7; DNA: TGCGCCAGCAGCTTGGCCGTAGCGGGAGGCGACGAGCAGTACTTC; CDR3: CASSLAVAGGDEQYF
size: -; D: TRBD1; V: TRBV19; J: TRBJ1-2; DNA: TGTGCCTCGGGAGGGACAGTCAATTATGGCTACACCTTC; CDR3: CASGGTVNYGYTF
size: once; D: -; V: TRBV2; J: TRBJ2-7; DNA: TGTGCCAGCCGGGGGGCGACTTGGAGCACCTACGAGCAGTACTTC; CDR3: CASRGATWSTYEQYF
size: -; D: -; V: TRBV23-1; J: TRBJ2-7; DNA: TGCGCCAGCAGTCTTTTACCCGGGAGCTCCTACGAGCAGTACTTC; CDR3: CASSLLPGSSYEQYF
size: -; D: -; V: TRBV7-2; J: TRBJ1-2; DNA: TGTGCCAGCAGCCTAGGCCCAGGGGCGAACTATGGCTACACCTTC; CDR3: CASSLGPGANYGYTF
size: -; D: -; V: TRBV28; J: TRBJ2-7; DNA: TGTGCCAGCAGCGACAGAAGCTACGAGCAGTACTTC; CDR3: CASSDRSYEQYF
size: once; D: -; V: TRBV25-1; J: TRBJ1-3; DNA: TGTGCCAGCATAACGGACACTGGAAACACCATATATTTT; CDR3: CASITDTGNTIYF
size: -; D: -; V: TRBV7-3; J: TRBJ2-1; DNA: TGTGCCAGCAGCCCTTTTGGGGGAGGTACGACTACGCCCTACAATGAGCAGTTCTTC; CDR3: CASSPFGGGTTTPYNEQFF
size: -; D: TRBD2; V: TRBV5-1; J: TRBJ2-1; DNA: TGCGCCAGCAGCTTGGCCGGCGTAGCGGGAGTATACAATGAGCAGTTCTTC; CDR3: CASSLAGVAGVYNEQFF
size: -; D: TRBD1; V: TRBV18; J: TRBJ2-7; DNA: TGTGCCAGCTCACCCACGACAGGGACGAACTACGAGCAGTACTTC; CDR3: CASSPTTGTNYEQYF
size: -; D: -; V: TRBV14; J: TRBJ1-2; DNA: TGTGCCAGCAGTCGAGCGGGGGGCTCTAACTATGGCTACACCTTC; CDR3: CASSRAGGSNYGYTF
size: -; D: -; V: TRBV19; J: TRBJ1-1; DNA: TGTGCCAGTAGTATAGGGACAGCTACTGAAGCTTTCTTT; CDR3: CASSIGTATEAFF
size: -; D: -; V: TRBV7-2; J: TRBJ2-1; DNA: TGTGCCAGCAGCTACAGGGTTGAGCAGTTCTTC; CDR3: CASSYRVEQFF
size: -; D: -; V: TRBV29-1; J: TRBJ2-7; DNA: TGCAGCGTTGATCCCCCCTACAGCTACGAGCAGTACTTC; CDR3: CSVDPPYSYEQYF
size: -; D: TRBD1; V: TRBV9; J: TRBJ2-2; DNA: TGTGCCAGCAGCGACAGGGGGCCCGGGGAGCTGTTTTTT; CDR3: CASSDRGPGELFF
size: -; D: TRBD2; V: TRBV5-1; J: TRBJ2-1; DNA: TGCGCCAGCAGCTTGGACCCTACGGCGGGAGGGGGTGTCTTC; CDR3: CASSLDPTAGGGVF
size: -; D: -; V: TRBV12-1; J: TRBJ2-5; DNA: TGTGCCAGCAGCGCTACCAGACTAGCGGGAGAAGAGACCCAGTACTTC; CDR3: CASSATRLAGEETQYF
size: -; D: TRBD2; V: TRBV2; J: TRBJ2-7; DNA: TGTGCCTTCTCACTAGCGGGTTACTCCTACGAGCAGTACTTC; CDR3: CAFSLAGYSYEQYF
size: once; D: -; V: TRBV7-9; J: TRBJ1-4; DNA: TGTGCCAGCAGCCAACTCACAACTAATGAAAAACTGTTTTTT; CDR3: CASSQLTTNEKLFF
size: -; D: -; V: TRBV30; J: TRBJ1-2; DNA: TGTGCCTGGAGTGTACCCGGGAGAGGCTACACCTTC; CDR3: CAWSVPGRGYTF
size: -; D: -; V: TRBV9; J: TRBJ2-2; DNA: TGTGCCAGCACCGTGGGGTTACGACAGTCGGGCACCGGGGAGCTGTTTTTT; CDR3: CASTVGLRQSGTGELFF
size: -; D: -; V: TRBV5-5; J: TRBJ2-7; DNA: TGTGCCAGCAGCTTGGTTAGGGGGGGGGAATTCGGGGACGAGCAGTACTTC; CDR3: CASSLVRGGEFGDEQYF
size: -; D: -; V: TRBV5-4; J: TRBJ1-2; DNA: TGTGCCAGCAGACAACAGGGTATTTATGGCTACACCTTC; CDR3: CASRQQGIYGYTF